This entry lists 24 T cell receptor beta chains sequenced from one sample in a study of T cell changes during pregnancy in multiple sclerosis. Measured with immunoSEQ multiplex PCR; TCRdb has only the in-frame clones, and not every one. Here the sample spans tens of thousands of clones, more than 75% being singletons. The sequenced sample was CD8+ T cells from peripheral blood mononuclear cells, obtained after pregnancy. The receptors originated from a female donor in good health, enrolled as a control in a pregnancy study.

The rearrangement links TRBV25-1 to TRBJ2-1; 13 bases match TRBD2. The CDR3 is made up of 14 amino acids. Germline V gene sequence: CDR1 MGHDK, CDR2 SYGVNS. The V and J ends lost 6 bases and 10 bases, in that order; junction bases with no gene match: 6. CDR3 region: CASRLAGGPGEQFF. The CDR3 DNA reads TGTGCCAGCAGACTAGCGGGGGGGCCTGGCGAGCAGTTCTTC.

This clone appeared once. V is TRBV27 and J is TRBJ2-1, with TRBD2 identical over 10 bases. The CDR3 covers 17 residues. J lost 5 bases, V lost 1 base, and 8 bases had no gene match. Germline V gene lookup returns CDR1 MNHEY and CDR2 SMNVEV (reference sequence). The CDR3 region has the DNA TGTGCCAGCAGTTTATTTAGCGGGGGGTCGCTCGACAATGAGCAGTTCTTC. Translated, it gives CASSLFSGGSLDNEQFF.

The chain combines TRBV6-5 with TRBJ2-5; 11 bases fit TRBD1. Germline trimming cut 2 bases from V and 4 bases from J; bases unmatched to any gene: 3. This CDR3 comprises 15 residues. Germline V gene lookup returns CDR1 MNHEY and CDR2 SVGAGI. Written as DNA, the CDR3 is TGTGCCAGCAGTTACCCCGGGACAGGGGGAGAGACCCAGTACTTC. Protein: CASSYPGTGGETQYF.

CDR3 DNA: TGTGCCAGCAGCTTTCTGAGCGGGGGTGAGACCCAGTACTTC. This translates into CASSFLSGGETQYF. The rearrangement joins TRBV7-2 to TRBJ2-5; 8 nucleotides match TRBD2. Germline assignment: CDR1 SGHTA and CDR2 FQGNSA. V lost 3 bases, J lost 5 bases, and 5 bases stayed unmatched. CDR3 length: 14 residues.

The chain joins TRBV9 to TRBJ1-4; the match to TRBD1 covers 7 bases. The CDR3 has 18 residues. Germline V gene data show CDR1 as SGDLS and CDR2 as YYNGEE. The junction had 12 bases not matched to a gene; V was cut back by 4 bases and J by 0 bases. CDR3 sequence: CASSSETGFSATNEKLFF. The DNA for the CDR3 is TGTGCCAGCAGCTCGGAGACAGGGTTTAGTGCAACTAATGAAAAACTGTTTTTT.

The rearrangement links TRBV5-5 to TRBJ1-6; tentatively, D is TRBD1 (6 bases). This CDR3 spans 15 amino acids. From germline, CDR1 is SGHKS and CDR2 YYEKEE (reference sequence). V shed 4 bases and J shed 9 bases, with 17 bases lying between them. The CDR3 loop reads CASSPAGGAVSPLHF. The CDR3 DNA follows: TGTGCCAGCAGCCCCGCTGGGGGGGCGGTTTCACCCCTCCACTTT. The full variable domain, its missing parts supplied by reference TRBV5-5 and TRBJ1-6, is DAGVTQSPTHLIKTRGQQVTLRCSPISGHKSVSWYQQVLGQGPQFIFQYYEKEERGRGNFPDRFSARQFPNYSSELNVNALLLGDSALYLCASSPAGGAVSPLHFGNGTRLTVT.

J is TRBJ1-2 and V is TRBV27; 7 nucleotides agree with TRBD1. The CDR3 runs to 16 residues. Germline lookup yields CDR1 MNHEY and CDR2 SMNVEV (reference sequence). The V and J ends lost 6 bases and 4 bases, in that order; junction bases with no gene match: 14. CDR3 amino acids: CASSPGQQPIFYGYTF. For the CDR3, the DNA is TGTGCCAGCAGCCCGGGACAGCAACCTATATTCTATGGCTACACCTTC.

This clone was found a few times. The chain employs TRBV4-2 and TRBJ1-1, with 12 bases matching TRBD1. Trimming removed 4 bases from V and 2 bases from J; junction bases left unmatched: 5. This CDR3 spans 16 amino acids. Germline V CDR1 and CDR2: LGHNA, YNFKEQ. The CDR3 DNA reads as TGTGCCAGCAGCCTAGGGACAGGGGGCCGTAACACTGAAGCTTTCTTT. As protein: CASSLGTGGRNTEAFF.

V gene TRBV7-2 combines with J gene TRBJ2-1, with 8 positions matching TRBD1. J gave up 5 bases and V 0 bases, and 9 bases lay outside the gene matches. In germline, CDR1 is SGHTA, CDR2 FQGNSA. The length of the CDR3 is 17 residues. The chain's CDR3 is CASSLAAGQGTNNEQFF. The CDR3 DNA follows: TGTGCCAGCAGCTTAGCGGCCGGACAGGGAACGAACAATGAGCAGTTCTTC.

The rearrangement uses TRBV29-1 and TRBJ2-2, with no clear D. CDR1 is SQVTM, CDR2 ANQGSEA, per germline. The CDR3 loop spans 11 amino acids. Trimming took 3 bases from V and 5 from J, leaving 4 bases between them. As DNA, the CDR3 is TGCAGCGTTGATTTAACCGGGGAGCTGTTTTTT. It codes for CSVDLTGELFF.

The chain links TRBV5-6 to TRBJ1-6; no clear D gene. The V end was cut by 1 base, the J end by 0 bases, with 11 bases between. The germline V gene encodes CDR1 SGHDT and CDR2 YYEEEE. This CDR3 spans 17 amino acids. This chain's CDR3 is CASSLSTVSSYNSPLHF. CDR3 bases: TGTGCCAGCAGCTTGTCAACCGTGAGCTCCTATAATTCACCCCTCCACTTT.

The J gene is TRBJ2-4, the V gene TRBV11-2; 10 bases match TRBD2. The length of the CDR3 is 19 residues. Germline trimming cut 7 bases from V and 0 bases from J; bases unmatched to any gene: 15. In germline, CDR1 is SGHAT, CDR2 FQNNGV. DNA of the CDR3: TGTGCCAGCACCACCTCCGGAGCGGGGGGGTCGCTAGCCAAAAACATTCAGTACTTC. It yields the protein CASTTSGAGGSLAKNIQYF.

For the CDR3, the DNA is TGTGCCAGCTCACCATTGGACAGGGGATCTGGAAACACCATATATTTT. Its protein product is CASSPLDRGSGNTIYF. This chain joins TRBV18 and TRBJ1-3; 9 bases fit TRBD1. The CDR3 has 16 residues. Trimming cost V 2 bases and J 1 base; bases outside gene matches: 3. From germline, CDR1 is KGHSH and CDR2 LQKENI.

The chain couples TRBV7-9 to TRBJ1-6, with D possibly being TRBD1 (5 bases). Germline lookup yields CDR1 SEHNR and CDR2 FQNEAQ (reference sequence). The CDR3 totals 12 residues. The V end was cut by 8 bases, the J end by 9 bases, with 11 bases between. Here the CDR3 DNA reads TGTGCCAGCGGGTTGGGGCTTTCACCCCTCCACTTT. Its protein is CASGLGLSPLHF.

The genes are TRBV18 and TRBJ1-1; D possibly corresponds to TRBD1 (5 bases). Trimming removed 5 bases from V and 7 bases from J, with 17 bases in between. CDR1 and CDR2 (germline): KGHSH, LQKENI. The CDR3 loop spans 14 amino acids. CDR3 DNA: TGTGCCAGCTCAACACATCAGGGTTATGATGAAGCTTTCTTT. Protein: CASSTHQGYDEAFF.

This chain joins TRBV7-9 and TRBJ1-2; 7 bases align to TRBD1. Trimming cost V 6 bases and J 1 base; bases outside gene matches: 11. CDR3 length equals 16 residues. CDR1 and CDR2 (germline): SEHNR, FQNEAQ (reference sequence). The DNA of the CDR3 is TGTGCCAGCAGTCTATCTACGGGACAGATTAACTATGGCTACACCTTC. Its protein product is CASSLSTGQINYGYTF. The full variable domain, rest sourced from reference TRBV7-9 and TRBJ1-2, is DTGVSQNPRHKITKRGQNVTFRCDPISEHNRLYWYRQTLGQGPEFLTYFQNEAQLEKSRLLSDRFSAERPKGSFSTLEIQRTEQGDSAMYLCASSLSTGQINYGYTFGSGTRLTVV.

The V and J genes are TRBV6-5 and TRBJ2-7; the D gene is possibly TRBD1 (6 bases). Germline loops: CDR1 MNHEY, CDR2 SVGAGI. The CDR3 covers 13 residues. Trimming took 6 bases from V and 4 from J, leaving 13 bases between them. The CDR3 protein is CASSVGTLYEQYF. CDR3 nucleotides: TGTGCCAGCAGCGTAGGGACACTTTACGAGCAGTACTTC.

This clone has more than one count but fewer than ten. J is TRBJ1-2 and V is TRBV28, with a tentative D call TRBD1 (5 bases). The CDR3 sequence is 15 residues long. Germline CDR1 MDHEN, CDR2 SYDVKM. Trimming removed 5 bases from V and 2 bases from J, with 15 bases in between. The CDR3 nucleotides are TGTGCCAGCAGTGACGGGCTGGGGGGGAACTATGGCTACACCTTC. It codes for CASSDGLGGNYGYTF.

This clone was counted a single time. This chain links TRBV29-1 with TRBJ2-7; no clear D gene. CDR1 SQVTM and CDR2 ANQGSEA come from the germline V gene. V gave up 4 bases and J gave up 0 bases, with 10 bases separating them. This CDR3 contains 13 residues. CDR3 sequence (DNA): TGCAGCGTTGTGACGACAAACTCCTACGAGCAGTACTTC. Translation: CSVVTTNSYEQYF.

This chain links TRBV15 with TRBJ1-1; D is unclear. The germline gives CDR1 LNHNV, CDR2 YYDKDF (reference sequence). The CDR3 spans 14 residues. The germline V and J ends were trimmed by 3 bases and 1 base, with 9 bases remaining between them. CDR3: CATSSITSNTEAFF. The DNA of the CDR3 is TGTGCCACCAGCAGTATAACATCGAACACTGAAGCTTTCTTT.

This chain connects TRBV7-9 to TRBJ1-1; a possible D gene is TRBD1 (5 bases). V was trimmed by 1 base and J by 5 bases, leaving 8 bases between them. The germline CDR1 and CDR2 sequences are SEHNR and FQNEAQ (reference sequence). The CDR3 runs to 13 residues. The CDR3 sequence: CASSLGEGTEAFF. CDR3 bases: TGTGCCAGCAGCTTAGGGGAGGGGACTGAAGCTTTCTTT.

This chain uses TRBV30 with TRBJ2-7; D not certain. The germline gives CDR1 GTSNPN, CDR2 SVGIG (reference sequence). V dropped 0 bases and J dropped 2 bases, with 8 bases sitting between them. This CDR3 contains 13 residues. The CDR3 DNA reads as TGTGCCTGGAGTGTGCAAACTGCCTACGAGCAGTACTTC. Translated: CAWSVQTAYEQYF.

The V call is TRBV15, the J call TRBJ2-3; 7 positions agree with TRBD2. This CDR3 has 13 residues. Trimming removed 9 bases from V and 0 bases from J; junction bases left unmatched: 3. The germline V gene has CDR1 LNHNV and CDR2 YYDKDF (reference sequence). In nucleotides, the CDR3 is TGTGCCACAGGACTAGTGAGCACAGATACGCAGTATTTT. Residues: CATGLVSTDTQYF.

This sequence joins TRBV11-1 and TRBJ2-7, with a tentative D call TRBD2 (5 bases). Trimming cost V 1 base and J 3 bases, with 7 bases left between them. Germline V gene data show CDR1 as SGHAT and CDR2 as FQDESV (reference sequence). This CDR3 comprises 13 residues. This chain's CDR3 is CASSLGEYYEQYF. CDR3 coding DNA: TGTGCCAGCAGCTTAGGGGAGTACTACGAGCAGTACTTC.